This passage covers 25 T cell receptor beta chains from one sample sequenced in a study of blood T cell repertoires in COVID-19. This table comes from immunoSEQ multiplex PCR, and its TCRdb copy is limited to in-frame clones, with some not included. Of just over 300,000 clones listed, 70% to 90% are singletons. Sequenced input: PBMCs or T cells enriched from blood (not recorded which). The source is a man between 25 and 39 years old who had recovered from COVID-19.

This clone was found once. This sequence joins TRBV30 and TRBJ2-1; 14 positions agree with TRBD2. Germline CDR1 reads GTSNPN; CDR2 reads SVGIG (reference sequence). V lost 3 bases to trimming and J lost 7 bases; unmatched junction nucleotides: 8. This CDR3 has 16 residues. The CDR3 bases are TGTGCCTGGAGCCCACTCGGGACTAGCGGGAGTAATGAGCAGTTCTTC. Translated: CAWSPLGTSGSNEQFF. Supplemented by reference TRBV30 and TRBJ2-1, the full variable domain reads SQTIHQWPATLVQPVGSPLSLECTVEGTSNPNLYWYRQAAGRGLQLLFYSVGIGQISSEVPQNLSASRPQDRQFILSSKKLLLSDSGFYLCAWSPLGTSGSNEQFFGPGTRLTVL.

This rearrangement joins TRBV7-2 to TRBJ1-1; weak D call: TRBD1 (5 bases). CDR1 is SGHTA, CDR2 FQGNSA, per germline. Trimming removed 5 bases at V and 3 bases at J, with 16 bases between. The CDR3 extends over 15 amino acids. The CDR3 nucleotides are TGTGCCAGCAGCCCGCCAGGAGGGGCCTACACTGAAGCTTTCTTT. Protein sequence: CASSPPGGAYTEAFF.

This rearrangement joins TRBV7-2 to TRBJ2-1; perhaps TRBD2 as D (6 bases). This CDR3 region has 17 residues. V was trimmed by 4 bases and J by 0 bases, leaving 16 bases between them. The germline V gene has CDR1 SGHTA and CDR2 FQGNSA. CDR3 DNA: TGTGCCAGCAGCTACCAGACTAGACCGAGCTCCTACAATGAGCAGTTCTTC. It is translated as CASSYQTRPSSYNEQFF.

This clone occurred once. The chain is built from TRBV5-1 and TRBJ1-5; 7 bases fit TRBD1. V lost 3 bases and J lost 0; bases outside the gene matches: 9. This CDR3 is built from 17 residues. Per the germline V gene, CDR1 is SGHRS and CDR2 is YFSETQ. In DNA form, the CDR3 reads TGCGCCAGCAGCTGGGGCGACGGGACAGCTAGCAATCAGCCCCAGCATTTT. Encoded protein: CASSWGDGTASNQPQHF.

This clone was seen once. The rearrangement joins TRBV15 to TRBJ1-4, with unresolved D. The germline V gene has CDR1 LNHNV and CDR2 YYDKDF (reference sequence). The CDR3 totals 14 residues. V was pared by 0 bases and J by 8 bases, with 10 bases between. Written as DNA, the CDR3 is TGTGCCACCAGCAGAGATCCAGAGACAGAAAAACTGTTTTTT. It codes for CATSRDPETEKLFF.

The rearrangement joins TRBV7-9 to TRBJ1-2; D is possibly TRBD1 (5 bases). The germline V gene encodes CDR1 SEHNR and CDR2 FQNEAQ (reference sequence). V lost 1 base and J 7 bases, leaving 10 bases between the germline ends. The CDR3 length is 13 residues. In nucleotides, the CDR3 is TGTGCCAGCAGCTTAGGGGACTCAAGTGGCTACACCTTC. It yields the protein CASSLGDSSGYTF.

The genes are TRBV6-5 and TRBJ1-2, with D uncertain. Germline V gene data show CDR1 as MNHEY and CDR2 as SVGAGI. The CDR3 has 15 amino acids. V was cut by 2 bases and J by 0 bases, with 10 bases left in between. CDR3 sequence reads: CASSYGGSANYGYTF. For the CDR3, the DNA is TGTGCCAGCAGTTACGGAGGTTCAGCTAACTATGGCTACACCTTC.

CDR3 bases: TGCAGCGTTGTCACGAGCTCCTACGAGCAGTACTTC. It yields the protein CSVVTSSYEQYF. The chain couples TRBV29-1 to TRBJ2-7; D is unclear. CDR1 and CDR2 from the germline V gene are SQVTM and ANQGSEA. CDR3 length: 12 residues. The V gene lost 4 bases and the J gene lost 0 bases, with 7 bases spanning the gap.

With regard to this clone: This specimen includes other DNA sequences encoding the same CDR3. The rearrangement links TRBV4-1 to TRBJ1-2, with no clear D. V gave up 0 bases and J gave up 8 bases, with 7 bases separating them. The CDR3 has 12 residues. Germline V gene sequence: CDR1 MGHRA, CDR2 YSYEKL. CDR3 nucleotides: TGCGCCAGCAGCCAAGAGCGGGTCGGCTACACCTTC. Translating gives CASSQERVGYTF.

The chain has TRBV5-1 and TRBJ1-2; no clear D. The V and J ends lost 4 bases and 0 bases respectively, with 16 bases between them. Germline assignment: CDR1 SGHRS and CDR2 YFSETQ. The CDR3 has 16 residues. The CDR3 sequence: CASSPPRTETNYGYTF. As DNA, the CDR3 is TGCGCCAGCAGCCCCCCAAGGACTGAGACTAACTATGGCTACACCTTC.

The V gene is TRBV25-1, the J gene TRBJ1-1; D gene unclear. Looked up from germline, CDR1 is MGHDK and CDR2 is SYGVNS. V lost 6 bases, J lost 1 base, and 18 bases lay in between. This CDR3 is 16 amino acids long. As DNA, the CDR3 is TGTGCCAGCAGCCCGAATTTGGGCATGGCGAACACTGAAGCTTTCTTT. Translated, it gives CASSPNLGMANTEAFF. The full variable domain, completed using reference TRBV25-1 and TRBJ1-1, is EADIYQTPRYLVIGTGKKITLECSQTMGHDKMYWYQQDPGMELHLIHYSYGVNSTEKGDLSSESTVSRIRTEHFPLTLESARPSHTSQYLCASSPNLGMANTEAFFGQGTRLTVV.

The chain has TRBV27 and TRBJ1-1; TRBD1 aligns across 9 bases. The CDR3 totals 14 residues. Per germline, CDR1 MNHEY and CDR2 SMNVEV (reference sequence). Germline trimming cut 5 bases from V and 3 bases from J; bases unmatched to any gene: 4. The CDR3 region is CASSTWTGDTEAFF. The CDR3, as DNA: TGTGCCAGCAGTACTTGGACAGGGGACACTGAAGCTTTCTTT.

The rearrangement uses TRBV18 and TRBJ1-4, with D unclear. V gave up 10 bases and J gave up 9 bases, with 15 bases separating them. This CDR3 comprises 12 residues. CDR1 and CDR2 from the germline V gene are KGHSH and LQKENI. The CDR3 spells CAIPLPAKKLFF. CDR3 sequence (DNA): TGTGCCATCCCCCTCCCAGCGAAAAAACTGTTTTTT.

The rearrangement uses TRBV30 and TRBJ2-1, with 9 nucleotides matching TRBD2. CDR1 and CDR2 (germline): GTSNPN, SVGIG (reference sequence). The CDR3 covers 12 residues. The chain's CDR3 is CSGASGMGEQFF. The CDR3 nucleotides read TGTTCTGGTGCTAGCGGGATGGGTGAGCAGTTCTTC.

The gene calls are TRBV5-4 and TRBJ2-4; TRBD1 matches at 9 bases. Germline V gene sequence: CDR1 SGHNT, CDR2 YYREEE (reference sequence). The CDR3 consists of 19 residues. The J segment lost 9 bases and the V segment lost 4 bases, leaving 23 bases of the junction unmatched. The DNA of the CDR3 is TGTGCCAGCAGCCATCCGGGAACAGGGGGCGCCCGAGCCGCGGGCATTCAGTACTTC. This encodes CASSHPGTGGARAAGIQYF.

This clone has a single count. The chain links TRBV11-3 to TRBJ1-3; D gene uncertain. CDR3 length: 15 residues. V was shortened by 4 bases and J by 3 bases, with 13 bases between the two germline ends. Germline CDR1 is SGHNT and CDR2 is YENEEA. The CDR3 DNA reads as TGTGCCAGCAGCTCGGACGGGAGGGTTGGAAACACCATATATTTT. This sequence encodes CASSSDGRVGNTIYF. The whole variable domain, filled in from reference TRBV11-3 and TRBJ1-3, reads EAGVVQSPRYKIIEKKQPVAFWCNPISGHNTLYWYLQNLGQGPELLIRYENEEAVDDSQLPKDRFSAERLKGVDSTLKIQPAELGDSAVYLCASSSDGRVGNTIYFGEGSWLTVV.

The chain uses TRBV6-5 and TRBJ1-2; TRBD1 matches 9 bases. This CDR3 contains 14 residues. Trimming took 6 bases from V and 6 from J; bases not matched to a gene: 8. Germline CDR1 MNHEY, CDR2 SVGAGI. In DNA, the CDR3 is TGTGCCAGCAGACACCGGGACAGGGTTCATGGCTACACCTTC. Encoded protein: CASRHRDRVHGYTF.

This chain links TRBV15 with TRBJ2-2; 7 bases agree with TRBD2. This CDR3 contains 14 residues. V shed 5 bases and J 3 bases; nucleotides not matched to a gene: 3. Germline values: CDR1 LNHNV, CDR2 YYDKDF (reference sequence). The CDR3 reads CATSGGSDTGELFF. DNA of the CDR3: TGTGCCACCAGCGGCGGGAGTGACACCGGGGAGCTGTTTTTT. Supplemented by reference TRBV15 and TRBJ2-2, the full variable domain reads DAMVIQNPRYQVTQFGKPVTLSCSQTLNHNVMYWYQQKSSQAPKLLFHYYDKDFNNEADTPDNFQSRRPNTSFCFLDIRSPGLGDTAMYLCATSGGSDTGELFFGEGSRLTVL.

V gene TRBV27 combines with J gene TRBJ2-1, with D possibly being TRBD2 (7 bases). Trimming removed 2 bases from V and 5 bases from J, with 13 bases in between. The CDR3 has 15 amino acids. Germline CDR1 is MNHEY and CDR2 is SMNVEV (reference sequence). The DNA of the CDR3 is TGTGCCAGCAGTTTAGGCGGGGGCAGGAACAATGAGCAGTTCTTC. This gives the protein CASSLGGGRNNEQFF.

Here the CDR3 reads CASSTGQGIYNSPLHF. The CDR3 DNA sequence: TGTGCCAGCAGCACGGGACAGGGCATCTATAATTCACCCCTCCACTTT. The V gene is TRBV5-4, the J gene TRBJ1-6; 9 bases match TRBD1. Germline V gives CDR1 SGHNT, CDR2 YYREEE (reference sequence). The junction had 5 bases not matched to a gene; V was cut back by 4 bases and J by 3 bases. The CDR3 is 16 residues long. Full variable domain (remainder filled in from reference TRBV5-4 and TRBJ1-6): ETGVTQSPTHLIKTRGQQVTLRCSSQSGHNTVSWYQQALGQGPQFIFQYYREEENGRGNFPPRFSGLQFPNYSSELNVNALELDDSALYLCASSTGQGIYNSPLHFGNGTRLTVT.

The chain couples TRBV11-3 to TRBJ2-3, with TRBD2 identical over 7 bases. The length of the CDR3 is 19 residues. With V trimmed by 4 bases and J by 2 bases, 18 bases remained unmatched. CDR1 is SGHNT, CDR2 YENEEA, per germline. The CDR3 region is CASSSKPGLSLLYTDTQYF. The CDR3 nucleotides read TGTGCCAGCAGCTCGAAGCCGGGACTATCCCTTCTCTACACAGATACGCAGTATTTT. Filled out from reference TRBV11-3 and TRBJ2-3, the complete variable domain reads EAGVVQSPRYKIIEKKQPVAFWCNPISGHNTLYWYLQNLGQGPELLIRYENEEAVDDSQLPKDRFSAERLKGVDSTLKIQPAELGDSAVYLCASSSKPGLSLLYTDTQYFGPGTRLTVL.

The chain links TRBV28 to TRBJ2-1; perhaps TRBD1 as D (6 bases). From germline, CDR1 is MDHEN and CDR2 SYDVKM. The CDR3 runs to 15 residues. V was trimmed by 5 bases and J by 1 base, leaving 12 bases between them. CDR3 loop: CASSRRDTSYNEQFF. The CDR3 coding sequence is TGTGCCAGCAGTCGCCGGGACACATCCTACAATGAGCAGTTCTTC.

V is TRBV3-1 (or the pseudogene TRBV3-2) and J is TRBJ1-5, with D perhaps TRBD1 (5 bases). This CDR3 spans 16 amino acids. Trimming cost V 1 base and J 5 bases, with 15 bases left between them. The germline gives CDR1 LGHDT, CDR2 YNNKEL (reference sequence). In DNA form, the CDR3 reads TGTGCCAGCAGCCAAGGGGCAAAGGGGCCTGATCAGCCCCAGCATTTT. This encodes CASSQGAKGPDQPQHF.

This chain links TRBV27 with TRBJ1-6; possible D gene TRBD1, 5 bases. The CDR3 is made up of 13 amino acids. CDR1 is MNHEY, CDR2 SMNVEV, per germline (reference sequence). V lost 6 bases and J lost 5, with 8 bases in between. The CDR3 reads CASRDSDNSPLHF. The CDR3 bases are TGTGCCAGCAGAGACAGTGATAATTCACCCCTCCACTTT.

The chain employs TRBV28 and TRBJ1-2; TRBD1 aligns across 10 bases. This CDR3 has 13 amino acids. The ends lost 6 bases at V and 8 bases at J; junction bases unmatched: 6. The germline V gene has CDR1 MDHEN and CDR2 SYDVKM. The CDR3 loop is CASRGDRGRGYTF. The CDR3 DNA sequence: TGTGCCAGCAGGGGAGACAGGGGGCGAGGCTACACCTTC.